The present T cell receptor beta chain was sequenced within a study of blood T cells in healthy people across ages. V was clipped by 3 bases and J by 0 bases, with 11 bases between them. Germline V lookup: CDR1 GTSNPN, CDR2 SVGIG (reference sequence). The CDR3 is made up of 15 amino acids. Sample-barcoded 5' priming and a J-beta primer mix drove a second PCR of 7 to 11 cycles. TCRdb used MiXCR to reprocess the 5' RACE reads, holding one entry per CDR3 protein. Of approximately 850,000 distinct CDR3 sequences in the sample, 58% are singletons; the top ten hold 20% to 25%. This clonotype was seen only once.

The receptor comes from a man aged 25 to 45 in good health. The sequenced sample was blood. This chain connects TRBV30 to TRBJ1-4; maybe TRBD1 (6 bases). DNA for the CDR3: TGTGCCTGGAGCCCGGACAGTGCAACTAATGAAAAACTGTTTTTT. Its protein product is CAWSPDSATNEKLFF.